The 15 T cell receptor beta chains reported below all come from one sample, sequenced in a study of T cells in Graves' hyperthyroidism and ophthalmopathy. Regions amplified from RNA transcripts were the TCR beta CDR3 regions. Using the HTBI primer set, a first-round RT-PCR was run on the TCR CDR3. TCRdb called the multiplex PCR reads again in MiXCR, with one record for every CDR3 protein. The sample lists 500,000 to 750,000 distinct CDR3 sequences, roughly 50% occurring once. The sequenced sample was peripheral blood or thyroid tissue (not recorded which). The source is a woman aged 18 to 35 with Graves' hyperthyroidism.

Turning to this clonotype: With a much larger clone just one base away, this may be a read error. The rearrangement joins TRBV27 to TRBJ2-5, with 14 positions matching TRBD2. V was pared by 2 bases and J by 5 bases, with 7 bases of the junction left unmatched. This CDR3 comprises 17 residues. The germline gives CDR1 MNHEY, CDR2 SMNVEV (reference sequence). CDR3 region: CASSLKARLAGGETQYF. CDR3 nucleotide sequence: TGTGCCAGCAGTTTAAAAGCCCGACTAGCGGGAGGGGAGACCCAGTACTTC.

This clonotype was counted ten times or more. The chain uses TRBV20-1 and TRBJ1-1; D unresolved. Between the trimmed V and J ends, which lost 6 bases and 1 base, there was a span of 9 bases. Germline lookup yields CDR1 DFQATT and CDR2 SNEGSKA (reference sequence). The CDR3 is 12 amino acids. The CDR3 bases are TGCAGTGCAGGGAATTGGAACACTGAAGCTTTCTTT. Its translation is CSAGNWNTEAFF.

The CDR3 DNA follows: TGTGCCAGCAGTCACGGACAGGGGATCTATGGCTACACCTTC. It encodes CASSHGQGIYGYTF. The chain employs TRBV6-5 and TRBJ1-2, with 9 bases aligning to TRBD1. The CDR3 is 14 residues long. V lost 5 bases to trimming and J lost 4 bases; unmatched junction nucleotides: 5. Germline values: CDR1 MNHEY, CDR2 SVGAGI.

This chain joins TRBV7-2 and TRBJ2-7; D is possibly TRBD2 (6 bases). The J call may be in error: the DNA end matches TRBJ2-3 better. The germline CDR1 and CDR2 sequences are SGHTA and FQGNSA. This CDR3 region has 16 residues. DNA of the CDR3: TGTGCCAGCAGCTTACTCCCGGGGGAGAGCACAGATACGCAGTATTTT. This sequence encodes CASSLLPGESTDTQYF.

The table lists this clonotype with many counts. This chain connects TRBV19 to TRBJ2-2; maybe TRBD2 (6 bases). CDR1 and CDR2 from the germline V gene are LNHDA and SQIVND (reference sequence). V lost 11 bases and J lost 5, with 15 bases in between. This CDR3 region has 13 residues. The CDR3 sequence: CAANGRRTGELFF. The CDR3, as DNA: TGTGCCGCGAACGGGAGAAGGACCGGGGAGCTGTTTTTT.

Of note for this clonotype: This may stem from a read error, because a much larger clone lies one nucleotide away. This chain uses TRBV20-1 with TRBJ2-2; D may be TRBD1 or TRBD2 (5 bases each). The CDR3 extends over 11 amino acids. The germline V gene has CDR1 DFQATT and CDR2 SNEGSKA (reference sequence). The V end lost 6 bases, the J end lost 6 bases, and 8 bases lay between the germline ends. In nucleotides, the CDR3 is TGCAGTGCCCTGGGACCCGGGGAGCTGTTTTTT. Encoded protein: CSALGPGELFF.

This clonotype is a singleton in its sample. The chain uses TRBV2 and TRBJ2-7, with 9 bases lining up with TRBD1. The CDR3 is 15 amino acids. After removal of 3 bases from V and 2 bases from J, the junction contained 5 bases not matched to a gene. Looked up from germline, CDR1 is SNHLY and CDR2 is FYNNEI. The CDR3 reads CASSEGGQGTYEQYF. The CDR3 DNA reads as TGTGCCAGCAGTGAGGGGGGACAGGGAACCTACGAGCAGTACTTC.

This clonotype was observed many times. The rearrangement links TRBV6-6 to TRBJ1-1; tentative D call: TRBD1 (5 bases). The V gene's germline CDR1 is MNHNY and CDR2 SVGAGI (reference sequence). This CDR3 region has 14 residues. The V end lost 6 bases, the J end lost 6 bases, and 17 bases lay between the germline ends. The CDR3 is CASSGAVGAAEAFF. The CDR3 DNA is TGTGCCAGCAGCGGGGCGGTGGGCGCCGCTGAAGCTTTCTTT.

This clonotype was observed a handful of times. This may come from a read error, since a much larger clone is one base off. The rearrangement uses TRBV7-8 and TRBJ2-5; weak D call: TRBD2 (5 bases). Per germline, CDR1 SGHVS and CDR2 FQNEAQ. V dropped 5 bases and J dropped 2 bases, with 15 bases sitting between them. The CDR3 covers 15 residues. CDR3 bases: TGTGCCAGCAGCCACAAACTAGTGGGACAAGAGACCCAGTACTTC. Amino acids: CASSHKLVGQETQYF.

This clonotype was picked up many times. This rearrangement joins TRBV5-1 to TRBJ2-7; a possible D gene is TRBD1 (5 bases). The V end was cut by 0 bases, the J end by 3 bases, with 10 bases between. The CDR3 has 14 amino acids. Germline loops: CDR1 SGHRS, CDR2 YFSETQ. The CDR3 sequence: CASSLAGINYEQYF. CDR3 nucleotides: TGCGCCAGCAGCTTGGCAGGGATTAACTACGAGCAGTACTTC.

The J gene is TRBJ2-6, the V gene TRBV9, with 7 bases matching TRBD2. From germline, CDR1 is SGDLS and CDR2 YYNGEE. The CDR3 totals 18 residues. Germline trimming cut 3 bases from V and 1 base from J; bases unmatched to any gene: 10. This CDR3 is CASSALGRGGSGANVLTF. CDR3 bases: TGTGCCAGCAGCGCCCTTGGTCGGGGAGGGTCTGGGGCCAACGTCCTGACTTTC.

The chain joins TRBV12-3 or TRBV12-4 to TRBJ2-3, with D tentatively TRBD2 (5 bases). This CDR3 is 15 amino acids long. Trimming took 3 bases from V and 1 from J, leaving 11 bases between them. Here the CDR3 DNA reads TGTGCCAGCAGTTTTAATAGCGCCCGCACAGATACGCAGTATTTT. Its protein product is CASSFNSARTDTQYF.

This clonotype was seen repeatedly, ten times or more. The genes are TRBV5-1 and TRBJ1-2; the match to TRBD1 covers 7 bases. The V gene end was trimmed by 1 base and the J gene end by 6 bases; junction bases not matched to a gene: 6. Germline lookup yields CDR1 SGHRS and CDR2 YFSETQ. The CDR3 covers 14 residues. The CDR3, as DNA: TGCGCCAGCAGCTTGTCTTGGACAGGTGATGGCTACACCTTC. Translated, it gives CASSLSWTGDGYTF.

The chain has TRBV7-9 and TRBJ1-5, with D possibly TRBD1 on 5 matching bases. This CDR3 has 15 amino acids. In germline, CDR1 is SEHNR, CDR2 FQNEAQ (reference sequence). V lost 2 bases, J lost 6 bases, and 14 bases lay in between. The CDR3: CASSLRRAQGQPQHF. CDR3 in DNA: TGTGCCAGCAGCTTACGGAGGGCTCAGGGTCAGCCCCAGCATTTT. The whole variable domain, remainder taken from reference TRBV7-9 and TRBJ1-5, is DTGVSQNPRHKITKRGQNVTFRCDPISEHNRLYWYRQTLGQGPEFLTYFQNEAQLEKSRLLSDRFSAERPKGSFSTLEIQRTEQGDSAMYLCASSLRRAQGQPQHFGDGTRLSIL.

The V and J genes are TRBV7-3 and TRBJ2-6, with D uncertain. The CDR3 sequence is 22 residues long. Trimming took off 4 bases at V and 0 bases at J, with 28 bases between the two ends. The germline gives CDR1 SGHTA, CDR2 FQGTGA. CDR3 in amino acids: CASSSQLVPAEQTLSGANVLTF. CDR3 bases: TGTGCCAGCAGCTCCCAGCTAGTCCCCGCCGAGCAGACACTCTCTGGGGCCAACGTCCTGACTTTC. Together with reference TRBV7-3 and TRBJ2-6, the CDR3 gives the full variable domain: GAGVSQTPSNKVTEKGKYVELRCDPISGHTALYWYRQSLGQGPEFLIYFQGTGAADDSGLPNDRFFAVRPEGSVSTLKIQRTERGDSAVYLCASSSQLVPAEQTLSGANVLTFGAGSRLTVL.